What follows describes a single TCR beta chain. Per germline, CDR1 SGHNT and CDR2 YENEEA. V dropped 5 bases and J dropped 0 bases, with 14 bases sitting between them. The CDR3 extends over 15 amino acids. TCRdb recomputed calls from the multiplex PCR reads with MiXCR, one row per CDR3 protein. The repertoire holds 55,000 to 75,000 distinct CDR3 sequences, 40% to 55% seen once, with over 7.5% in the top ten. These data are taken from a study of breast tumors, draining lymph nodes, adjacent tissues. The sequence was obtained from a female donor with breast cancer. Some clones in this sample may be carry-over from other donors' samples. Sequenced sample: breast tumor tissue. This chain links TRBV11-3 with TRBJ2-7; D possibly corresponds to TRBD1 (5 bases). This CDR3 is CASSADSLSSYEQYF. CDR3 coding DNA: TGTGCCAGCAGCGCCGACAGTCTATCCTCCTACGAGCAGTACTTC.